The 27 T cell receptor beta chains reported below all come from one sample, sequenced in a study of CD8+CD57+ T cells in acquired aplastic anemia. Genomic DNA served as template for TCR beta VDJ and CDR3 profiling. One entry per CDR3 protein, called by TCRdb with MiXCR from the reads. The sample lists roughly 180,000 distinct CDR3 sequences, 48% occurring once. Selection for sequencing was limited to patients who had shown CD8+CD57+ cell expansion by flow cytometry. Sample: sorted CD4+, CD8+, or CD8+CD57+ T cells (not recorded which) from PBMCs. The source of these receptors is a human donor with aplastic anemia.

The genes are TRBV29-1 and TRBJ2-1, with 11 bases lining up with TRBD2. Germline CDR1 is SQVTM and CDR2 is ANQGSEA. This CDR3 region has 14 residues. V shed 7 bases and J 5 bases; nucleotides not matched to a gene: 7. The CDR3 bases are TGCAGCGGACGACTAGCGGGGAACCACAATGAGCAGTTCTTC. As protein: CSGRLAGNHNEQFF.

This clonotype was seen at least ten times. The rearrangement uses TRBV19 and TRBJ1-1; 7 nucleotides match TRBD1. V was clipped by 9 bases and J by 5 bases; unmatched bases: 12. The CDR3 runs to 14 residues. Germline CDR1 is LNHDA and CDR2 is SQIVND (reference sequence). Here the CDR3 reads CASEVTGRGTEAFF. As DNA, the CDR3 is TGTGCCAGCGAGGTGACAGGGCGAGGTACTGAAGCTTTCTTT.

V is TRBV11-2 and J is TRBJ1-1, with 9 bases fitting TRBD1. This CDR3 region has 14 residues. Germline lookup yields CDR1 SGHAT and CDR2 FQNNGV. V shed 1 base, J shed 4 bases, and the junction held 1 base outside the gene matches. CDR3 amino acids: CASSLGGQGTEAFF. CDR3 DNA sequence: TGTGCCAGCAGCTTAGGGGGACAGGGCACTGAAGCTTTCTTT.

V and J are TRBV20-1 and TRBJ2-5; the match to TRBD2 covers 9 bases. Germline values: CDR1 DFQATT, CDR2 SNEGSKA (reference sequence). The ends lost 3 bases at V and 5 bases at J; junction bases unmatched: 7. CDR3 length equals 14 residues. CDR3 sequence reads: CSASLSSGVETQYF. In DNA, the CDR3 is TGCAGTGCTAGTCTGTCTAGCGGGGTGGAGACCCAGTACTTC.

The chain is built from TRBV20-1 and TRBJ1-5, with TRBD1 matching 9 bases. This CDR3 spans 14 amino acids. Looked up from germline, CDR1 is DFQATT and CDR2 is SNEGSKA (reference sequence). V was pared by 6 bases and J by 2 bases, with 5 bases of the junction left unmatched. CDR3 sequence: CSAHRGLGNQPQHF. CDR3 in DNA: TGCAGTGCCCACAGGGGGCTAGGCAATCAGCCCCAGCATTTT.

On this clonotype itself: This clone may be a read error of a much larger clone one base away. V usage is TRBV20-1 and J usage is TRBJ2-6, with D possibly TRBD2 on 6 matching bases. Germline V CDR1 and CDR2: DFQATT, SNEGSKA (reference sequence). CDR3 length equals 15 residues. Between the trimmed V and J ends, which lost 4 bases and 0 bases, there was a span of 10 bases. CDR3 region: CSAIRGSSGANVLTF. The CDR3 coding sequence is TGCAGTGCTATACGGGGGTCCTCTGGGGCCAACGTCCTGACTTTC.

DNA of the CDR3: TGTGCCAGCAGCCAAGTCCTCCTCACAGGGGAATCCGTCTTCGGCTACACCTTC. Its protein is CASSQVLLTGESVFGYTF. The genes are TRBV4-2 and TRBJ1-2; TRBD1 matches at 7 bases. Germline trimming cut 1 base from V and 8 bases from J; bases unmatched to any gene: 19. Looked up from germline, CDR1 is LGHNA and CDR2 is YNFKEQ. The CDR3 consists of 18 residues.

This clonotype appeared many times. This chain uses TRBV7-2 with TRBJ1-5; D unclear. Trimming removed 7 bases from V and 2 bases from J, with 15 bases in between. Per the germline V gene, CDR1 is SGHTA and CDR2 is FQGNSA. CDR3 length: 15 residues. The CDR3 is CASIRGRAGNQPQHF. The CDR3 bases are TGTGCCAGCATCCGAGGTAGAGCGGGCAATCAGCCCCAGCATTTT.

The rearrangement joins TRBV20-1 to TRBJ2-5; a possible D gene is TRBD2 (6 bases). CDR1 and CDR2 from the germline V gene are DFQATT and SNEGSKA (reference sequence). V was pared by 0 bases and J by 5 bases, with 13 bases between. This CDR3 comprises 14 residues. CDR3 residues: CSARDRRGRETQYF. CDR3 bases: TGCAGTGCTAGAGATCGGAGGGGCCGGGAGACCCAGTACTTC.

In the case of this clonotype: A much larger clone lies one base from this, so it may be a read error. The genes are TRBV25-1 and TRBJ2-7; 9 bases match TRBD1. In germline, CDR1 is MGHDK, CDR2 SYGVNS. The V segment lost 7 bases and the J segment 3 bases; nucleotides outside the gene matches: 22. The CDR3 sequence is 19 residues long. The CDR3 nucleotides are TGTGCCAGCAAAACCTCCGGGACAGGGACAACCGGGCTCCTCTACGAGCAGTACTTC. Protein: CASKTSGTGTTGLLYEQYF.

The rearrangement joins TRBV7-6 to TRBJ2-7, with TRBD1 as a possible D gene (5 bases). The CDR3 loop spans 15 amino acids. Trimming pared 3 bases from V and 4 bases from J, leaving 16 bases between. CDR1 and CDR2 from the germline V gene are SGHVS and FNYEAQ. CDR3 sequence reads: CASSFGPGLTYEQYF. The CDR3 region has the DNA TGTGCCAGCAGCTTTGGGCCAGGGTTGACTTACGAGCAGTACTTC.

This chain uses TRBV2 with TRBJ2-7; TRBD2 matches at 11 bases. Near its end, the DNA agrees better with TRBJ2-1, so the J call may be wrong. CDR1 and CDR2 (germline): SNHLY, FYNNEI. The CDR3 has 17 residues. CDR3 nucleotides: TGTGCCAGCAGTGTTCTAGCGGGGGGAGCTTCCTACAATGAGCAGTTCTTC. It codes for CASSVLAGGASYNEQFF.

This chain uses TRBV5-1 with TRBJ2-7; 9 bases are shared with TRBD1. The length of the CDR3 is 15 residues. Germline V gives CDR1 SGHRS, CDR2 YFSETQ. The J segment lost 3 bases and the V segment lost 5 bases, leaving 9 bases of the junction unmatched. The CDR3, as DNA: TGCGCCAGCAGACTAGGACAGGGGCTCCTCTACGAGCAGTACTTC. Amino acid sequence: CASRLGQGLLYEQYF.

The chain carries TRBV19 and TRBJ1-6; perhaps TRBD1 as D (6 bases). With 7 bases removed from V and 7 bases from J, the gap between germline ends came to 17 bases. Germline assignment: CDR1 LNHDA and CDR2 SQIVND (reference sequence). The CDR3 runs to 15 residues. CDR3 amino acids: CASTQTGGGNSPLHF. CDR3 nucleotide sequence: TGTGCCAGTACCCAGACAGGAGGTGGGAATTCACCCCTCCACTTT.

The chain couples TRBV12-5 to TRBJ1-1, with D unclear. Germline CDR1 is LGHNT and CDR2 is FRNRAP. The CDR3 extends over 13 amino acids. V lost 9 bases to trimming and J lost 1 base, with 12 bases between them. CDR3 residues: CASARAGNTEAFF. DNA of the CDR3: TGTGCTAGCGCAAGGGCCGGGAACACTGAAGCTTTCTTT.

This chain connects TRBV20-1 to TRBJ2-5; D perhaps matches TRBD1 (6 bases). The CDR3 spans 13 residues. V was cut by 7 bases and J by 3 bases, with 15 bases left in between. Per germline, CDR1 DFQATT and CDR2 SNEGSKA (reference sequence). This CDR3 is CSVPGASKETQYF. The CDR3 nucleotides are TGCAGTGTTCCAGGGGCCAGTAAAGAGACCCAGTACTTC.

This chain joins TRBV10-3 and TRBJ1-1; no clear D gene. From germline, CDR1 is ENHRY and CDR2 SYGVKD. V shed 7 bases and J shed 0 bases, with 9 bases lying between them. This CDR3 has 13 residues. The CDR3 spells CAITSEVNTEAFF. DNA of the CDR3: TGTGCCATCACGTCAGAGGTGAACACTGAAGCTTTCTTT.

The chain joins TRBV20-1 to TRBJ2-1; TRBD1 matches 7 bases. The CDR3 has 18 residues. The ends lost 1 base at V and 4 bases at J; junction bases unmatched: 16. Per the germline V gene, CDR1 is DFQATT and CDR2 is SNEGSKA (reference sequence). In nucleotides, the CDR3 is TGCAGTGCTAGAGTCATAAAGGGGGCCGGACTCCGATACAATGAGCAGTTCTTC. Protein product: CSARVIKGAGLRYNEQFF.

This clonotype has a count of ten or more. The chain is built from TRBV12-3 or TRBV12-4 and TRBJ1-4; no clear D. V gave up 0 bases and J gave up 14 bases, with 10 bases separating them. This CDR3 has 12 amino acids. The CDR3 protein is CASSLARGGLFF. The CDR3 bases are TGTGCCAGCAGTTTAGCCCGGGGAGGGCTGTTTTTT.

This chain joins TRBV5-1 and TRBJ1-2; 9 nucleotides agree with TRBD1. The CDR3 has 14 amino acids. CDR1 is SGHRS and CDR2 is YFSETQ in the germline V gene. The V and J ends lost 6 bases and 6 bases, in that order; junction bases with no gene match: 9. Here the CDR3 DNA reads TGCGCCAGCAAGAAGGTCGGGACAGGGAATGGCTACACCTTC. This encodes CASKKVGTGNGYTF.

This chain joins TRBV10-3 and TRBJ2-1, with no clear D. The CDR3 is made up of 15 amino acids. The V and J ends lost 4 bases and 5 bases respectively, with 15 bases between them. Germline CDR1 reads ENHRY; CDR2 reads SYGVKD. In DNA, the CDR3 is TGTGCCATCAGTGGGACGGGCTCTGGAAACAATGAGCAGTTCTTC. Residues: CAISGTGSGNNEQFF.

This clonotype was observed many times. The genes are TRBV2 and TRBJ1-1, with 7 bases that match TRBD1. Losses at the gene ends were 3 bases for V and 2 bases for J; bases not matched to a gene: 6. Germline V lookup: CDR1 SNHLY, CDR2 FYNNEI. This CDR3 is 15 amino acids long. CDR3: CASSELGTANTEAFF. The CDR3 DNA is TGTGCCAGCAGTGAGTTGGGGACAGCCAACACTGAAGCTTTCTTT.

The table lists this clonotype with many counts. The chain carries TRBV12-3 or TRBV12-4 and TRBJ2-7; TRBD1 matches at 11 bases. V was pared by 6 bases and J by 2 bases, with 6 bases of the junction left unmatched. This CDR3 region has 15 residues. For the CDR3, the DNA is TGTGCCAGCAGCCTGGGACAGGGGGGTCCCTACGAGCAGTACTTC. This sequence encodes CASSLGQGGPYEQYF.

This chain uses TRBV2 with TRBJ1-1; 8 nucleotides agree with TRBD1. This CDR3 spans 12 amino acids. Germline V gene lookup returns CDR1 SNHLY and CDR2 FYNNEI. The V gene end was trimmed by 7 bases and the J gene end by 7 bases; junction bases not matched to a gene: 5. CDR3 DNA: TGTGCCAGCATCGGACAGGGTGGTGAAGCTTTCTTT. This translates into CASIGQGGEAFF.

The sample holds many counts of this clonotype. CDR3 coding DNA: TGTGCCAGTATGAGGGCAGGGGCCCCCTACAATGAGCAGTTCTTC. This translates into CASMRAGAPYNEQFF. This chain connects TRBV19 to TRBJ2-1; the D gene is possibly TRBD1 (6 bases). Trimming cost V 7 bases and J 2 bases, with 15 bases left between them. Germline V CDR1 and CDR2: LNHDA, SQIVND (reference sequence). This CDR3 spans 15 amino acids. Drawing the rest from reference TRBV19 and TRBJ2-1, the complete variable domain is DGGITQSPKYLFRKEGQNVTLSCEQNLNHDAMYWYRQDPGQGLRLIYYSQIVNDFQKGDIAEGYSVSREKKESFPLTVTSAQKNPTAFYLCASMRAGAPYNEQFFGPGTRLTVL.

V is TRBV5-1 and J is TRBJ1-1, with a possible D match to TRBD1 (5 bases). Germline V gene lookup returns CDR1 SGHRS and CDR2 YFSETQ. CDR3 length: 14 amino acids. The ends were cut back, 4 bases at V and 3 bases at J, with 13 bases in the middle. The DNA for the CDR3 is TGCGCCAGCAGCAGCAACAGGCTGTACACTGAAGCTTTCTTT. Protein: CASSSNRLYTEAFF.

This clonotype has a handful of counts. The chain carries TRBV29-1 and TRBJ2-7; possibly TRBD2 for D (6 bases). The CDR3 totals 13 residues. CDR1 SQVTM and CDR2 ANQGSEA come from the germline V gene. V lost 8 bases and J 7 bases, leaving 21 bases between the germline ends. The CDR3: CSSTGGVMGEQYF. In DNA form, the CDR3 reads TGCAGCTCCACCGGGGGAGTAATGGGGGAGCAGTACTTC.